Included here is one TCR beta chain sequence, with context. The CDR3 loop spans 18 amino acids. V gave up 1 base and J gave up 8 bases; unmatched junction bases: 16. Per germline, CDR1 LNHDA and CDR2 SQIVND (reference sequence). This specimen comes from a study of blood T cell repertoires in COVID-19. Data came from immunoSEQ multiplex PCR; TCRdb stores just in-frame clones and leaves some out. The table records 250,000 to 350,000 clones, around 90% of them present only once. This chain links TRBV19 with TRBJ2-1; 8 bases line up with TRBD1. The sample taken for sequencing was PBMCs or T cells enriched from blood (not recorded which). The TCR was taken from a young woman with acute COVID-19. The CDR3 protein is CASSIARGQGDVAHEQFF. In nucleotides, the CDR3 is TGTGCCAGTAGTATAGCTAGAGGACAGGGTGATGTTGCCCATGAGCAGTTCTTC.